These T cell receptor beta chains were read from a single sample in a study of cytomegalovirus exposure and HLA in healthy donors. The assay was immunoSEQ multiplex PCR, and TCRdb's table has in-frame clones only and misses some. This repertoire shows tens of thousands of clones, less than 80% found once; its top ten account for around an eighth. The sample comprised PBMCs. The receptors derive from a woman aged 40 to 55 in good health and CMV-seropositive. CDR3s include the opening cysteine and the closing phenylalanine or tryptophan. Fields, in order: clone size, D gene, J gene, V gene, CDR3 protein, CDR3 DNA. D genes are given only for firm matches. Some rows have no size entry. The others give once, few or many, or a class for an expanded clone.

abundance: -
d_gene: -
j_gene: TRBJ1-1
v_gene: TRBV2
CDR3aa: CASSELANQAFF
CDR3nt: TGTGCCAGCAGTGAGTTGGCAAACCAAGCTTTCTTT

abundance: -
d_gene: TRBD2
j_gene: TRBJ2-7
v_gene: TRBV19
CDR3aa: CASSMGTSGGYEQYF
CDR3nt: TGTGCCAGTAGTATGGGGACTAGCGGGGGCTACGAGCAGTACTTC

abundance: -
d_gene: TRBD1
j_gene: TRBJ1-2
v_gene: TRBV6-6
CDR3aa: CASSSPLQGADGYTF
CDR3nt: TGTGCCAGCAGTTCCCCCCTCCAGGGGGCGGATGGCTACACCTTC

abundance: -
d_gene: -
j_gene: TRBJ2-7
v_gene: TRBV7-2
CDR3aa: CASSLQGYEQYF
CDR3nt: TGTGCCAGCAGCTTACAGGGCTACGAGCAGTACTTC

abundance: -
d_gene: TRBD1
j_gene: TRBJ2-7
v_gene: TRBV30
CDR3aa: CAWSVDRGGEQYF
CDR3nt: TGTGCCTGGAGTGTTGACAGGGGCGGCGAGCAGTACTTC

abundance: -
d_gene: -
j_gene: TRBJ1-2
v_gene: TRBV2
CDR3aa: CASMEGLGMINYGYTF
CDR3nt: TGTGCCAGCATGGAAGGTTTGGGCATGATAAACTATGGCTACACCTTC

abundance: -
d_gene: TRBD1
j_gene: TRBJ2-7
v_gene: TRBV7-9
CDR3aa: CASSFQQGDHEQYF
CDR3nt: TGTGCCAGCAGCTTTCAACAGGGGGACCACGAGCAGTACTTC

abundance: -
d_gene: -
j_gene: TRBJ2-5
v_gene: TRBV2
CDR3aa: CASKRHPSETQYF
CDR3nt: TGTGCCAGCAAAAGACACCCGTCCGAGACCCAGTACTTC

abundance: once
d_gene: TRBD1
j_gene: TRBJ1-1
v_gene: TRBV11-3
CDR3aa: CASSLGQGAGLGPSTEAFF
CDR3nt: TGTGCCAGCAGCTTAGGGCAGGGGGCTGGTCTTGGTCCGAGCACTGAAGCTTTCTTT

abundance: once
d_gene: TRBD1
j_gene: TRBJ1-2
v_gene: TRBV5-1
CDR3aa: CASESGTGGFDYGYTF
CDR3nt: TGCGCCAGCGAATCCGGGACAGGGGGCTTCGACTATGGCTACACCTTC

abundance: -
d_gene: -
j_gene: TRBJ1-5
v_gene: TRBV19
CDR3aa: CASKTPYSNQPQHF
CDR3nt: TGTGCCAGTAAGACACCTTATAGCAATCAGCCCCAGCATTTT

abundance: -
d_gene: TRBD1
j_gene: TRBJ1-1
v_gene: TRBV7-9
CDR3aa: CASSFHRGFTEAFF
CDR3nt: TGTGCCAGCAGTTTCCACAGGGGGTTCACTGAAGCTTTCTTT

abundance: -
d_gene: -
j_gene: TRBJ2-7
v_gene: TRBV5-6
CDR3aa: CASSLFLGPDYEQYF
CDR3nt: TGTGCCAGCAGCTTGTTCCTGGGCCCCGACTACGAGCAGTACTTC

abundance: -
d_gene: -
j_gene: TRBJ1-2
v_gene: TRBV18
CDR3aa: CASSPITGTQLANYGYTF
CDR3nt: TGTGCCAGCTCACCGATTACAGGCACTCAATTAGCTAACTATGGCTACACCTTC

abundance: -
d_gene: TRBD1
j_gene: TRBJ2-2
v_gene: TRBV6-4
CDR3aa: CASSVDRGTGELFF
CDR3nt: TGTGCCAGCAGTGTGGACAGGGGCACCGGGGAGCTGTTTTTT

abundance: -
d_gene: -
j_gene: TRBJ2-7
v_gene: TRBV6-5
CDR3aa: CASSTGGQAYEQYF
CDR3nt: TGTGCCAGCAGTACTGGGGGACAAGCCTACGAGCAGTACTTC